A selection of T cell receptor beta chains follows, all from one sample in a study of T cells after yellow fever vaccination. MiXCR, applied by TCRdb to the 5' RACE reads, yields one record per CDR3 protein. The sample has 300,000 or so distinct CDR3 sequences; about 4% are singletons. The sample here was PBMCs, taken 5 days after the yellow fever booster vaccination. These receptors came from a man between 18 and 29 years old who received the YFV17D yellow fever vaccine. CDR3s include the opening cysteine and the closing phenylalanine or tryptophan. D genes are given only for firm matches. The size entry is marked missing in some rows and otherwise reads once, few, many or a size class.

V gene	D gene	clone size	J gene	CDR3 DNA	CDR3 protein
TRBV4-3	.	few	TRBJ1-6	TGCGCCAGCAGCCAAGATACTAATTCACCCCTCCACTTT	CASSQDTNSPLHF
TRBV7-2	.	.	TRBJ1-2	TGTGCCAGCAGCCAGCCCCGGACAGACATCTATGGCTACACCTTC	CASSQPRTDIYGYTF
TRBV28	.	.	TRBJ1-1	TGTGCCAGCAGTTTAGTCACGTTGGCAGCTTTCTTT	CASSLVTLAAFF
TRBV4-1	.	few	TRBJ1-6	TGCGCCAGCAGCCATCCCGGACAGAAACCAACCCTCCACTTT	CASSHPGQKPTLHF
TRBV7-3	TRBD2	few	TRBJ2-1	TGTGCCAGCAGTCTAGCGGGGGGGCCTCTCGATGAGCAGTTCTTC	CASSLAGGPLDEQFF
TRBV24-1	.	many	TRBJ2-3	TGTGCCACCAGTGATGGGGTTATATCCACAGATACGCAGTATTTT	CATSDGVISTDTQYF
TRBV9	.	few	TRBJ2-2	TGTGCCAGCAGCGACCGCCCCCCGCCCGTGGGCGGGGAGCTGTTTTTT	CASSDRPPPVGGELFF
TRBV6-6	.	few	TRBJ2-2	TGTGCCAGCACCCCAGCTAGGAATGGCGGGGAGCTGTTTTTT	CASTPARNGGELFF
TRBV28	TRBD1	few	TRBJ2-3	TGTGCCAGCAGTCTAAGGACAGGGTCAGTGGCGGATACGCAGTATTTT	CASSLRTGSVADTQYF
TRBV4-1	TRBD1	many	TRBJ1-6	TGCGCCACCCGACAGGGAGGGGGGATAAATTCACCCCTCCACTTT	CATRQGGGINSPLHF